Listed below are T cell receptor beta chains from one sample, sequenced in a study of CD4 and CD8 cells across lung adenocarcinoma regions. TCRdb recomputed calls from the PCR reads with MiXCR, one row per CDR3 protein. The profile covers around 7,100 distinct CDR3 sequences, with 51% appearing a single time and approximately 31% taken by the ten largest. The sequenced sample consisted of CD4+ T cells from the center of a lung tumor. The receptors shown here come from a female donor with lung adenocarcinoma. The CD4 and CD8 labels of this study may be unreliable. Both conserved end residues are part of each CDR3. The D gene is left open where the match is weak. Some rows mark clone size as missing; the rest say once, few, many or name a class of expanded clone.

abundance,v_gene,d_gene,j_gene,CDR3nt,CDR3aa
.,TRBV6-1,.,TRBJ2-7,TGTGCCAGCACCCGCTTGACTTCCTCCTACGAGCAGTACTTC,CASTRLTSSYEQYF
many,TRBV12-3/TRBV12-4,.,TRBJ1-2,TGTGCCAGCAGCGCATATGGCTACACCTTC,CASSAYGYTF
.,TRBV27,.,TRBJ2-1,TGTGCCAGCAGTCCGCCGGGACAAGGGAGTGGGGAGCAGTTCTTC,CASSPPGQGSGEQFF
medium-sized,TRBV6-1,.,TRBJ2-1,TGTGCCAACGACGGCTTATCGGAGCATGAGCAGTTCTTC,CANDGLSEHEQFF
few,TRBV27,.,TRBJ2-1,TGTGCCAGCAGTCCCCGGGGAGGACGAGAGCAGTTCTTC,CASSPRGGREQFF
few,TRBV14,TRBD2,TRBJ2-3,TGTGCCAGCAGCGCACTAGCGGGAGGAACCCAGGATACGCAGTATTTT,CASSALAGGTQDTQYF
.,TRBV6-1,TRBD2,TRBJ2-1,TGTGCCAGCAGCGCGGGACTAGCGGGGCGGGATGAGCAGTTCTTC,CASSAGLAGRDEQFF
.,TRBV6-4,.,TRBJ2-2,TGTGCCAGCAGTGACTCTCAGGGTTCGACCGGGGAGCTGTTTTTT,CASSDSQGSTGELFF
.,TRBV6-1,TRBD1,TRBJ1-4,TGTGCCAGCACTGGGTCTCTAGGGGGCGCAACTAATGAACACCTGCATTTT,CASTGSLGGATNEHLHF
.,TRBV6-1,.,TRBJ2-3,TGTGCCAGGAGTCTGAAGGCTGTGAGCACGGATGCGCAGTATTTT,CARSLKAVSTDAQYF
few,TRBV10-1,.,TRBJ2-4,TGCGCCACCGAACTAGAAGCCAAAAACATGCAGTATTTC,CATELEAKNMQYF
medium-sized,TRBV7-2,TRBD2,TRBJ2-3,TGTGCCAGCAGCCCCCCAGCGGGAATCGGAAATACGCAGTATTTT,CASSPPAGIGNTQYF
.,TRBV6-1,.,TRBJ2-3,TGTGCGGGCAGTGGCGGCGGTGGCAAAGAGACCCAGTATTTT,CAGSGGGGKETQYF
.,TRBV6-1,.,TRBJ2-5,TGTGCCAGCAGGTCACGAGGGGAGACCCAGTACTTC,CASRSRGETQYF
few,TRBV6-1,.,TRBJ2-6,TGTGCCAGCAGTGACCCAGGGATTTTGGAGACCCAGTACTTT,CASSDPGILETQYF
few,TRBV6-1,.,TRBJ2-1,TGTGCCAGCAGTGAAAGTGCGGGCCCGTCCTACGAGCAGTTCTTC,CASSESAGPSYEQFF
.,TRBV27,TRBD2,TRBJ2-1,TGTGCCAGCAGTTCTCTGCCGGGACTAAGATCTGAGCAGTTCTTC,CASSSLPGLRSEQFF
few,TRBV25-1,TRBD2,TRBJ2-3,TGTGCCAGGGGTACCGGGGGGGGAGCGGAAGAGACCCAGTATTTT,CARGTGGGAEETQYF
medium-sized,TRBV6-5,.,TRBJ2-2,TGTGCCAGCAGAGGGGACTCGAACACCGGGGAGCTGTTTTTT,CASRGDSNTGELFF
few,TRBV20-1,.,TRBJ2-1,TGCAGTGCTAGAGATTCGGGGCGGGACTACAATGAGCAGTTCTTC,CSARDSGRDYNEQFF
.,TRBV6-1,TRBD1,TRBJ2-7,TGTGCCAGCAGTGAAGCTTTAGGGACAGGGGGCGACGAGCAGTACTTC,CASSEALGTGGDEQYF
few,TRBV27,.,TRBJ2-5,TGTGCCAGCAGTTTCGTAATTGGGACCGCCCAAGAGACCCAGTACTTC,CASSFVIGTAQETQYF
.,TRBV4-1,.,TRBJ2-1,TGCGCCAGCAGTCGAACTAGTTCCTCCTACAATGAGCAGTTCTTC,CASSRTSSSYNEQFF
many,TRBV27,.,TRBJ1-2,TGTGCCAGCGGACAAACCCGGGACACTGGATCTAACTATGGCTACACCTTC,CASGQTRDTGSNYGYTF
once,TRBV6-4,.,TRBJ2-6,TGTGCCAGCAGTCGGGACTTTGGCTCTGGGGCCAACGTCCTGACTTTC,CASSRDFGSGANVLTF
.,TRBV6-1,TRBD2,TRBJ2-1,TGTGCCAGTAAAATAGCGGGAGGCCAATCGTACAATGAGCAGTTCTTC,CASKIAGGQSYNEQFF
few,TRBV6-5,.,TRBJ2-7,TGTGCCAGCAGTTACTCGCGGCAGGGGTACGAGCAGTACTTC,CASSYSRQGYEQYF
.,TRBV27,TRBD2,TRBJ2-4,TGTGCCAGCAGTTTTTTCGGGAGGGGAGGGTCGCAGTACTTC,CASSFFGRGGSQYF
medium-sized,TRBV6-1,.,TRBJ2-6,TGTGCCAGCAGGGGTGTGAGGGGCTCTGGGGCCAACGTCCTGACTTTC,CASRGVRGSGANVLTF
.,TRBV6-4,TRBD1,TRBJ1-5,TGTGCCAGCAGTGAGACAGGGGAGAGCCAGCCCCAGCATTTT,CASSETGESQPQHF
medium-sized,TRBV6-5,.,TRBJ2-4,TGTGCCAGCAGTTACTATAACAAACCAGGGGCGAAAAACATTCAGTACTTC,CASSYYNKPGAKNIQYF
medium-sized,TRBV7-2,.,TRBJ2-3,TGTGCCAGCAGCTTAGCGCATGGAGATACGCAGTATTTT,CASSLAHGDTQYF
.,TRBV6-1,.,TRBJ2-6,TGTGCCAGCAGCGATTTCTCTGGGTCCTACGTGCTGACTTTC,CASSDFSGSYVLTF
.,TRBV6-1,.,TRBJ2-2,TGTGCCAGCATGCGGGGGCCGAACACCGGGGAGCTGTTTTTT,CASMRGPNTGELFF
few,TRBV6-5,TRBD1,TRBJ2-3,TGTGCCAGCAGTTTTGGACAGGGCGGGGCAGATACGCAGTATTTT,CASSFGQGGADTQYF
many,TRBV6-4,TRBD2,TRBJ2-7,TGTGCCAGCAGCGCCGGGACTAGCGGGAGGCTCTACGAGCAGTACTTC,CASSAGTSGRLYEQYF
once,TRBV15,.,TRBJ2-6,TGTGCCACCAGTGCCGGCACGTCCGGGGCCAACGTCCTGATTTTC,CATSAGTSGANVLIF
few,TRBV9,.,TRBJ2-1,TGTGCCAGCAGCGCCCAGTACCATGGGGCCTACAATGAGCAGTTCTTC,CASSAQYHGAYNEQFF
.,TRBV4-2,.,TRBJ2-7,TGTGCCAGCAGCCAAGATGGTATCACCGAGCAGTACTTC,CASSQDGITEQYF
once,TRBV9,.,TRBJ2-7,TGTGCCAGCAGCGTAGGAATAGCGGCCTACGAGCAGTACTTC,CASSVGIAAYEQYF
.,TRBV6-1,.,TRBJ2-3,TGTGCCAGCAGTGTCCCCAGTCAGGGGTTCACAGATACGCAGTATTTT,CASSVPSQGFTDTQYF
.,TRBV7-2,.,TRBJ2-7,TGTGCCAGCAGCTTATCCGGGACCGGGCCACTCGAGCAGTACTTC,CASSLSGTGPLEQYF
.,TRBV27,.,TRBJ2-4,TGTGCCAGCAGTGTAACGGGGCTGCCAGCCAAAAACATGCAGTACTTC,CASSVTGLPAKNMQYF
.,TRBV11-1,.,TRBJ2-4,TGTGCCAGCAGCGCGGGGACGTATGACAAAAACATTCAGTACTTT,CASSAGTYDKNIQYF
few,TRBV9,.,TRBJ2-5,TGTGCCAGCAGCGTAGACTTCGGAGGGGGCGCCGGGGAGACCCAGTACTTC,CASSVDFGGGAGETQYF
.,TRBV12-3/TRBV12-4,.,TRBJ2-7,TGTGCCAGCAGTTTAGAAAGGGACGTGGGCGAGCAGTACTTC,CASSLERDVGEQYF
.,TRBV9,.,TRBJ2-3,TGTGCCAGCAGCGGGAGCGGTAGCAAAGATACGCAGTATTTT,CASSGSGSKDTQYF
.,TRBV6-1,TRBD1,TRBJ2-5,TGTGCCAGCAGTGAAGCGCGAGGTAACAGGGGCCTAGCCCAAGAGACCCAGTACTTC,CASSEARGNRGLAQETQYF
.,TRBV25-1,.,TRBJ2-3,TGTGCCAGGGGTACCGACGGGGGAGCGCAAGATACCCAGTATTTC,CARGTDGGAQDTQYF
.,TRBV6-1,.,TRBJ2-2,TGTGCCAGCAGCGGGAACGGGGACACCGGGAAGCTGTATTTT,CASSGNGDTGKLYF
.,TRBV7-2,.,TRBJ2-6,TGTGCCAGCAGCTTAACCCCCTCTGGGGCCAACGTCCTGACTTTC,CASSLTPSGANVLTF
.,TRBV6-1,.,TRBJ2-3,TGTGCGGGCAGTGGGGGGCGTGAACCAGATACGCAGTATTTC,CAGSGGREPDTQYF
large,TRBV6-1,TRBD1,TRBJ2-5,TGTGCCAGCAGTGAAGACTTTAGGACAGGGGTGAACCAAGAGACCCAGTACTTC,CASSEDFRTGVNQETQYF
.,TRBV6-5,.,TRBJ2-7,TGTGCCAGCAGTTACGCGGGGACAGTCTACGAGCAGTACTTC,CASSYAGTVYEQYF
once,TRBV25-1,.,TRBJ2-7,TGTGCCAGCAGTACCTACGGGGGAGCGGAAGGTACGCAGTACTTC,CASSTYGGAEGTQYF